The present TCR beta chain was sequenced within a study of blood T cell repertoires in COVID-19 (dated by TCRdb to 2018 to 2021). Broadly, across the study: Samples from collaborators originated in the United States, Italy and Spain and spanned both the acute and convalescent phases of COVID-19. The repertoires were released in a freely available public database meant as a resource for research on the immune response to SARS-CoV-2. Deeply sampled blood TCRbeta repertoires from subjects exposed to, actively infected with, or recovered from COVID-19 were included in the dataset. Where available, HLA class I and class II types were obtained from metadata supplied by the sample provider rather than from assay-based typing. The material from the prospective study consisted of cDNA or gDNA derived from T cells, B-cell-depleted T cells, or PBMCs. Nearly every sample came with metadata listing a de-identified subject ID, COVID-19 status, age in years and sex. Samples came from the ongoing ImmuneRACE study (first 160 participants) plus 1,254 subjects from 6 global collaborators.

Relative to germline, V is 6 bases shorter and J is 7 bases shorter, with 7 bases between their ends. The germline V gene supplies CDR1 SNHLY and CDR2 FYNNEI. The CDR3 goes from the cysteine to the phenylalanine over 12 residues. This entry keeps only the CDR3 DNA: 36 bases, framed from base 1. Participants in the prospective study were enrolled through a virtual design, were aged roughly 18 to 100 years, and lived in 24 United States geographic areas. Cohort assignment in the prospective study relied on participant-reported clinical history from a screening survey and a study questionnaire. Recovered participants in ImmuneRACE Cohort 3 were defined by two consecutive negative NP/OP PCR tests, clearance by a healthcare professional, or resolution of symptoms. Mobile phlebotomists in the prospective study collected whole blood, serum and a nasopharyngeal or oropharyngeal swab from every participant. Over an approximately 2-month period, participants in the prospective study had the option of providing additional blood draws and questionnaires. Before DNA extraction, blood samples from the prospective study were shipped at room temperature or frozen.

The paper's findings and limits, for the study overall: The amount of clinical and demographic metadata varied by source and participant and was provided uncurated.

For this clone: Its antigen remains unidentified. No base quality information exists; no much larger clone differs at one position.

The immunoSEQ Assay, a bias-controlled multiplex PCR, was used to amplify TCRbeta CDR3 regions from genomic DNA. The authors processed their data as follows. Within the assay, amplification of reference gene primers was used to estimate how many nucleated cells each sample contained. Sequence reads were collapsed and filtered to measure the absolute abundance of every unique TCRbeta CDR3 rearrangement. For each sample, productive Simpson clonality was calculated as the square root of Simpson's diversity index across productive rearrangements. In TCRdb, the immuneACCESS table is reduced to in-frame sequences with V and J assigned. These tables do not hold every clone; where another copy was compared, an unresolved V gene accounts for under half, and the others remain unexplained. The DNA was the basis for D and trimming; V, J and clone size are from that table. Present in this sample are a few hundred thousand clones, roughly 91% of which were seen just once. 1.2% of the sample comes from the top ten.

The source of this sequence is a young woman who had recovered from COVID-19. The sequenced material came from PBMCs or T cells enriched from blood (not recorded which). The chain is assembled from TRBV2 and TRBJ1-6; no D gene is confidently identified. The CDR3 amino acid sequence is: CASRGENSPLHF. The DNA is TGTGCCAGCAGGGGAGAGAATTCACCCCTCCACTTT.